These 27 T cell receptor beta chains share one sample of origin, sequenced in a study of spatial heterogeneity in lung cancer. Documented time point: sample taken at primary tumor resection. These receptors have no identified antigens. A single record per CDR3 protein comes from TCRdb applying MiXCR to the 5' RACE reads. The sample includes roughly 4,600 distinct CDR3 sequences, over 7.5% of them seen just once. General study results and limits: The number of expanded tumor alpha and beta chains correlated with mutation number.

Sequences were derived from lung tumor tissue, sampled at surgery. These receptors came from a male donor with early-stage non-small cell lung cancer.

This clonotype was seen many times. The chain has TRBV6-5 and TRBJ2-7; TRBD2 is a possible D gene (7 bases). This CDR3 comprises 14 residues. V gave up 8 bases and J gave up 7 bases, with 21 bases separating them. Per germline, CDR1 MNHEY and CDR2 SVGAGI. CDR3 coding DNA: TGTGCCAGCTCGACTGGAGGGGGGGCAAGTGAGCAGTACTTC. Amino acids: CASSTGGGASEQYF.

V and J are TRBV7-3 and TRBJ2-3; tentative D call: TRBD1 (5 bases). From germline, CDR1 is SGHTA and CDR2 FQGTGA. V lost 4 bases and J 3 bases, leaving 17 bases between the germline ends. This CDR3 has 16 amino acids. CDR3 amino acids: CASSSPGGGATDTQYF. Here the CDR3 DNA reads TGTGCCAGCAGCTCCCCTGGCGGTGGGGCGACAGATACGCAGTATTTT.

Many counts were recorded for this clonotype. This sequence joins TRBV12-3 or TRBV12-4 and TRBJ1-5; no firm D call. The CDR3 runs to 15 residues. Trimming left V 6 bases short and J 2 bases short, with 14 bases between. The chain's CDR3 is CASSSSPGGNQPQHF. CDR3 in DNA: TGTGCCAGCAGCTCTAGCCCCGGAGGCAATCAGCCCCAGCATTTT.

The table lists this clonotype with a few counts. This chain joins TRBV5-6 and TRBJ2-7, with D possibly matching TRBD1 (6 bases). The V end lost 7 bases, the J end lost 4 bases, and 12 bases lay between the germline ends. Germline V CDR1 and CDR2: SGHDT, YYEEEE. The CDR3 spans 12 residues. DNA of the CDR3: TGTGCCAGCTCCCAAGGGGGATACGAGCAGTACTTC. It specifies CASSQGGYEQYF.

Relative to its sample, this clonotype is large. This chain uses TRBV4-3 with TRBJ2-7; D tentatively reads TRBD1 or TRBD2 (5 bases each). Germline-derived CDR1 and CDR2 are LGHNA and YSLEER. This CDR3 is 13 amino acids long. Trimming took 8 bases from V and 2 from J, leaving 13 bases between them. The CDR3 coding sequence is TGCGCCAGCGGCCGGGACCTCGCCTACGAGCAGTACTTC. Amino acids: CASGRDLAYEQYF.

This clonotype was counted many times. The rearrangement uses TRBV11-2 and TRBJ2-7; D possibly uses TRBD1 or TRBD2 (5 bases each). V was pared by 1 base and J by 1 base, with 11 bases between. CDR3 size: 15 residues. Germline-derived CDR1 and CDR2 are SGHAT and FQNNGV. The CDR3 DNA follows: TGTGCCAGCAGCTTAGTGGGGGATCCTTCCTACGAGCAGTACTTC. Its translation is CASSLVGDPSYEQYF.

This clonotype was counted ten times or more. The CDR3 loop reads CASSELGTYEQYF. DNA of the CDR3: TGTGCCAGCAGTGAATTAGGCACCTACGAGCAGTACTTC. This chain uses TRBV6-2 or TRBV6-3 with TRBJ2-7; D not resolved. V was pared by 5 bases and J by 2 bases, with 10 bases between. This CDR3 is 13 amino acids long. Germline V gene lookup returns CDR1 MNHEY and CDR2 SVGEGT.

In this sample, this clonotype turned up a few times. The chain links TRBV20-1 to TRBJ2-7, with 9 bases aligning to TRBD2. CDR3 size: 14 residues. Germline CDR1 DFQATT, CDR2 SNEGSKA (reference sequence). V lost 5 bases to trimming and J lost 4 bases; unmatched junction nucleotides: 9. The CDR3 nucleotides are TGCAGTGCTTTAATTAGCGGGGGACGTTACGAGCAGTACTTC. It encodes CSALISGGRYEQYF.

There are many counts of this clonotype. This chain joins TRBV19 and TRBJ1-5, with unresolved D. The germline gives CDR1 LNHDA, CDR2 SQIVND (reference sequence). The germline V and J ends were trimmed by 5 bases and 0 bases, with 11 bases remaining between them. This CDR3 contains 15 residues. The CDR3 region is CASSQILDSNQPQHF. CDR3 DNA: TGTGCCAGTAGTCAAATACTTGATAGCAATCAGCCCCAGCATTTT.

The gene calls are TRBV5-5 and TRBJ1-2; 8 bases map to TRBD1. Germline CDR1 SGHKS, CDR2 YYEKEE (reference sequence). This CDR3 region has 14 residues. V was clipped by 4 bases and J by 4 bases; unmatched bases: 6. CDR3 in DNA: TGTGCCAGCAGCGAAAGCAGGGGGCCCTATGGCTACACCTTC. Its translation: CASSESRGPYGYTF.

Turning to this clonotype: This sequence may be a read error, since a much larger clone differs from it by one base. The chain carries TRBV5-1 and TRBJ1-1, with D unresolved. The CDR3 is 14 residues long. Germline-derived CDR1 and CDR2 are SGHRS and YFSETQ. V was pared by 5 bases and J by 3 bases, with 14 bases between. The CDR3, as DNA: TGCGCCAGCAGGAAGAGGACGCCCGACACTGAAGCTTTCTTT. Its protein is CASRKRTPDTEAFF.

This clonotype has ten or more counts. The rearrangement links TRBV27 to TRBJ1-2; TRBD1 aligns across 12 bases. Germline lookup yields CDR1 MNHEY and CDR2 SMNVEV (reference sequence). J was trimmed by 5 bases and V by 5 bases; bases with no gene match: 12. The CDR3 sequence is 17 residues long. The CDR3 sequence: CASSDGTGGGTTYGYTF. The CDR3 bases are TGTGCCAGCAGTGACGGGACAGGGGGCGGAACGACTTATGGCTACACCTTC.

A few counts support this clonotype. The chain has TRBV29-1 and TRBJ2-5, with TRBD2 identical over 8 bases. The CDR3 covers 15 residues. V gave up 5 bases and J gave up 4 bases; unmatched junction bases: 12. Per germline, CDR1 SQVTM and CDR2 ANQGSEA. The CDR3 nucleotides are TGCAGCGTTATACGAGCGGGGGTTACTGGAGAGACCCAGTACTTC. The encoded protein is CSVIRAGVTGETQYF.

The rearrangement joins TRBV7-8 to TRBJ1-1; D possibly corresponds to TRBD1 (5 bases). This CDR3 comprises 13 residues. CDR1 is SGHVS and CDR2 is FQNEAQ in the germline V gene. V dropped 8 bases and J dropped 4 bases, with 14 bases sitting between them. The chain's CDR3 is CASGGVSGTEAFF. For the CDR3, the DNA is TGTGCCAGCGGGGGGGTGAGCGGCACTGAAGCTTTCTTT. Complete variable domain (other parts from reference TRBV7-8 and TRBJ1-1): GAGVSQSPRYKVAKRGQDVALRCDPISGHVSLFWYQQALGQGPEFLTYFQNEAQLDKSGLPSDRFFAERPEGSVSTLKIQRTQQEDSAVYLCASGGVSGTEAFFGQGTRLTVV.

This clonotype occurred a few times. The V call is TRBV24-1, the J call TRBJ2-5; TRBD2 matches at 7 bases. The trim removed 5 bases at V and 11 bases at J, leaving 10 bases unmatched. The CDR3 covers 13 residues. From germline, CDR1 is KGHDR and CDR2 SFDVKD. The CDR3 region has the DNA TGTGCCACCAGTGGTTCCCCGGGGGGAGCGCAGTACTTC. Encoded protein: CATSGSPGGAQYF.

This clonotype was recorded at least ten times. The genes are TRBV4-2 and TRBJ2-7; tentative D call: TRBD2 (7 bases). Germline V CDR1 and CDR2: LGHNA, YNFKEQ. The CDR3 extends over 19 amino acids. Trimming removed 2 bases at V and 3 bases at J, with 26 bases between. The CDR3 region is CASSQSARQRGGLDYEQYF. The CDR3 nucleotides are TGTGCCAGCAGCCAATCGGCCCGACAAAGGGGGGGGTTGGACTACGAGCAGTACTTC.

The sample holds many counts of this clonotype. The chain carries TRBV10-2 and TRBJ1-5, with D perhaps TRBD1 (6 bases). CDR3 length equals 14 residues. Deletions cut 6 bases from V and 1 base from J, with 10 bases between. Germline values: CDR1 WSHSY, CDR2 SAAADI. This CDR3 reads CASRDSPSNQPQHF. CDR3 nucleotide sequence: TGCGCCAGCAGGGACAGCCCCAGCAATCAGCCCCAGCATTTT.

This clonotype is categorized as medium-sized. The chain employs TRBV5-4 and TRBJ2-5; D call uncertain. V was cut by 1 base and J by 5 bases, with 9 bases left in between. Germline V gene sequence: CDR1 SGHNT, CDR2 YYREEE (reference sequence). The CDR3 extends over 13 amino acids. The CDR3 region has the DNA TGTGCCAGCAGCTTGAAAGTGGTCGAGACCCAGTACTTC. This encodes CASSLKVVETQYF.

This clonotype has ten or more counts. The J gene is TRBJ1-5, the V gene TRBV2; 11 nucleotides line up with TRBD1. The V gene end was trimmed by 6 bases and the J gene end by 9 bases; junction bases not matched to a gene: 7. Germline-derived CDR1 and CDR2 are SNHLY and FYNNEI. This CDR3 comprises 14 residues. CDR3 protein: CASRRTGGFVPQHF. The CDR3 nucleotides read TGTGCCAGCAGGAGGACAGGGGGCTTCGTGCCCCAGCATTTT.

By frequency in the sample, this clonotype is medium-sized (0.01 to 0.1%). V gene TRBV7-6 combines with J gene TRBJ2-2; D remains unclear. Trimming removed 2 bases at V and 6 bases at J, with 7 bases between. Germline V lookup: CDR1 SGHVS, CDR2 FNYEAQ. This CDR3 region has 13 residues. DNA for the CDR3: TGTGCCAGCAGCTTAAATCAGCCCGGGGAGCTGTTTTTT. The encoded protein is CASSLNQPGELFF. The full variable domain, with the rest looked up from reference TRBV7-6 and TRBJ2-2, is GAGVSQSPRYKVTKRGQDVALRCDPISGHVSLYWYRQALGQGPEFLTYFNYEAQQDKSGLPNDRFSAERPEGSISTLTIQRTEQRDSAMYRCASSLNQPGELFFGEGSRLTVL.

At least ten counts were recorded for this clonotype. The rearrangement links TRBV6-2 or TRBV6-3 to TRBJ2-5; D gene unclear. Per the germline V gene, CDR1 is MNHEY and CDR2 is SVGEGT. With 1 base removed from V and 2 bases from J, the gap between germline ends came to 8 bases. The CDR3 contains 14 residues. CDR3 in amino acids: CASSYFQLQETQYF. The CDR3, as DNA: TGTGCCAGCAGTTACTTCCAGCTGCAAGAGACCCAGTACTTC.

This clonotype showed up many times. The rearrangement links TRBV6-6 to TRBJ2-1, with 8 positions matching TRBD2. Germline V gives CDR1 MNHNY, CDR2 SVGAGI (reference sequence). The CDR3 has 15 amino acids. Unmatched junction bases numbered 8, after V lost 6 bases and J lost 4 bases. CDR3 sequence reads: CASSHTSGAYNEQFF. CDR3 nucleotide sequence: TGTGCCAGCAGCCATACTAGCGGTGCTTACAATGAGCAGTTCTTC.

Ten or more counts support this clonotype. This chain uses TRBV10-3 with TRBJ1-4; 7 bases line up with TRBD1. Losses at the gene ends were 2 bases for V and 5 bases for J; bases not matched to a gene: 2. The CDR3 totals 14 residues. Germline assignment: CDR1 ENHRY and CDR2 SYGVKD. The CDR3 DNA reads as TGTGCCATCAGTGAGACAGGGGACAATGAAAAACTGTTTTTT. This translates into CAISETGDNEKLFF.

This chain links TRBV3-1 with TRBJ2-1, with D maybe TRBD2 (6 bases). V was clipped by 2 bases and J by 8 bases, with 7 bases between them. Germline assignment: CDR1 LGHDT and CDR2 YNNKEL (reference sequence). The CDR3 extends over 12 amino acids. Written as DNA, the CDR3 is TGTGCCAGCAGCCAAAGGGACTATGAGCAGTTCTTC. Protein sequence: CASSQRDYEQFF.

This clonotype was picked up many times. The chain combines TRBV6-2 or TRBV6-3 with TRBJ1-4; no clear D. Deletions cut 6 bases from V and 7 bases from J, with 15 bases between. The CDR3 loop spans 14 amino acids. Germline assignment: CDR1 MNHEY and CDR2 SVGEGT. In DNA, the CDR3 is TGTGCCAGCAGCCGCCGGGCAGGTAGTGAAAAACTGTTTTTT. This translates into CASSRRAGSEKLFF.

Turning to this clonotype: With a much larger clone just one base away, this may be a read error. The rearrangement joins TRBV5-1 to TRBJ1-2, with 8 bases identical to TRBD1. The CDR3 runs 16 residues. The germline gives CDR1 SGHRS, CDR2 YFSETQ. CDR3 loop: CASSLGAGTGNYDYTF. The CDR3 DNA follows: TGCGCCAGCAGCTTGGGTGCCGGGACAGGAAACTATGACTACACCTTC.

This clonotype was seen ten or more times. The CDR3 loop is CASSRAVIQETQYF. CDR3 nucleotides: TGTGCCAGCAGCCGAGCAGTTATCCAAGAGACCCAGTACTTC. The V and J genes are TRBV11-2 and TRBJ2-5, with no clear D. The germline V gene encodes CDR1 SGHAT and CDR2 FQNNGV. Trimming removed 5 bases at V and 1 base at J, with 11 bases between. This CDR3 spans 14 amino acids.